A single sample gave rise to the 4 T cell receptor beta chains below, sequenced in a study of blood T cell repertoires in COVID-19. The protocol was immunoSEQ multiplex PCR, while the TCRdb copy is restricted to in-frame clones and leaves out a portion. The repertoire holds about 150,000 clones, approximately 90% seen once, with less than 3% in the top ten. Input material: peripheral blood. These receptors were collected from a man aged 60 to 69 with active or convalescent COVID-19.

This clone has only a few counts. J is TRBJ2-7 and V is TRBV5-5, with D perhaps TRBD2 (5 bases). CDR3 length: 16 residues. V was shortened by 0 bases and J by 4 bases, with 17 bases between the two germline ends. Looked up from germline, CDR1 is SGHKS and CDR2 is YYEKEE (reference sequence). The CDR3 nucleotides are TGTGCCAGCAGCTTGGTATGGTCAACACCGGGATACGAGCAGTACTTC. Its translation is CASSLVWSTPGYEQYF.

The V and J genes are TRBV5-1 and TRBJ2-7; perhaps TRBD1 as D (6 bases). Germline V gene data show CDR1 as SGHRS and CDR2 as YFSETQ. This CDR3 region has 14 residues. Trimming pared 0 bases from V and 5 bases from J, leaving 12 bases between. CDR3 residues: CASSLGRGPHEQYF. The DNA for the CDR3 is TGCGCCAGCAGCTTGGGCAGGGGACCCCACGAGCAGTACTTC.

The chain links TRBV5-6 to TRBJ1-6; D possibly corresponds to TRBD1 (5 bases). Per the germline V gene, CDR1 is SGHDT and CDR2 is YYEEEE. The CDR3 has 15 residues. V was trimmed by 4 bases and J by 10 bases, leaving 18 bases between them. The CDR3 bases are TGTGCCAGCAGCCAGGGTATGAAATTGAACTCACCCCTCCACTTT. Translated: CASSQGMKLNSPLHF.

In this sample, this clone turned up a few times. The chain recombines TRBV6-5 with TRBJ2-1, with 8 bases matching TRBD2. The CDR3 has 14 residues. The germline V gene has CDR1 MNHEY and CDR2 SVGAGI. With V trimmed by 11 bases and J by 7 bases, 13 bases remained unmatched. CDR3 coding DNA: TGTGCCCTGGGACTAGTTCAGTTACCTAATGAGCAGTTCTTC. Translating gives CALGLVQLPNEQFF.